This record looks at one TCR beta chain sequence and its context. Though probably carrying unrecorded immune exposures, donors were nominally healthy at sampling. These data come from a study of cytomegalovirus exposure and HLA in healthy donors. The CDR3 covers 13 residues. Trimming took off 6 bases at V and 9 bases at J, with 15 bases between the two ends. CDR1 is LNHNV, CDR2 YYDKDF, per germline (reference sequence). The PCR employed 60 Vbeta primers together with 13 Jbeta primers. The table came from immunoSEQ multiplex PCR; TCRdb's copy has only in-frame clones and leaves some out. There are under 300,000 clones in the sample; over 90% occur only once, and about 1.7% lies in the top ten.

Sequencing was carried out using PBMCs. The chain carries TRBV15 and TRBJ1-5; tentatively, D is TRBD1 (6 bases). The clonotype was recovered from a girl aged 2 to 10 in good health and CMV-seronegative. The CDR3 loop is CATSEQGDGPQHF. The CDR3 bases are TGTGCCACCAGTGAACAGGGAGATGGGCCCCAGCATTTT.